Detailed here is one TCR beta chain. Its target is unknown. Sequencing used immunoSEQ multiplex PCR; TCRdb keeps in-frame clones, though not all of them. The top ten clones hold 6.6% of a sample with about 100,000 clones, 89% of them seen once. Germline V gene sequence: CDR1 SGHDN, CDR2 FVKESK. The CDR3 is made up of 15 amino acids. The germline V and J ends were trimmed by 1 base and 10 bases, with 14 bases remaining between them. This sample was included in a study of T cell responses to AZD1222 COVID-19 vaccine. Study-level points and caveats: Nearly half of spike-specific TCRs reportedly target unmutated variant regions.

V usage is TRBV14 and J usage is TRBJ1-6, with D possibly being TRBD1 (6 bases). This specimen was peripheral blood, taken on day 0 of AZD1222 vaccination. The TCR originated in an adult in good health. CDR3 nucleotide sequence: TGTGCCAGCAGCCAAGGGTCGAGCGGGGGCTCACCCCTCCACTTT. This gives the protein CASSQGSSGGSPLHF.